Sequencing of this T cell receptor (beta chain) was carried out in a study of OX40 agonist ivuxolimab in advanced cancers. Across the study: Patients assigned to dose escalation were diagnosed with hepatocellular carcinoma, melanoma, renal cell or head and neck cancer. Patients with prior anti-PD-1, anti-PD-L1 or anti-CTLA-4 therapy were eligible; 40% had some.

About this clone: Its antigen is as yet unknown.

The V and J ends lost 0 bases and 4 bases respectively, with 10 bases between them. CDR1 is SGHRS, CDR2 YFSETQ, per germline. This CDR3 has 14 amino acids. The assay was immunoSEQ multiplex PCR, and TCRdb's table has in-frame clones only and misses some. In the table there are about 60,000 clones, about nine tenths of which are singletons. Study-wide results and caveats: Antigen specificity of clonally expanded peripheral T cells was not established. Expanded clones were, on average, more numerous in CD8+ T cells than in CD4+.

The sequencing here drew on CD4+ or CD8+ T cells sorted from blood, taken in a trial of the OX40 agonist ivuxolimab. This sequence joins TRBV5-1 and TRBJ1-2; D is undetermined. This receptor was taken from an adult with an advanced solid tumor such as melanoma, head and neck, liver or kidney cancer. The CDR3 DNA reads as TGCGCCAGCAGCTTGGAAACAGCGACCTATGGCTACACCTTC. As protein: CASSLETATYGYTF.